This paragraph reports one T cell receptor beta chain. Its target is not known. The sample originates from a study of cytomegalovirus exposure and HLA in healthy donors. Data came from immunoSEQ multiplex PCR; TCRdb stores just in-frame clones and leaves some out. The sample records 160,000 or so clones, around 89% being singletons. This CDR3 contains 17 residues. Per the germline V gene, CDR1 is ENHRY and CDR2 is SYGVKD. Trimming took 6 bases from V and 2 from J, leaving 22 bases between them. General observations from the study: Cytomegalovirus-associated status was assigned to more than 150 TCR beta chains. First-cohort TCR clusters were later found to tend to co-occur in the approximately 110 validation repertoires. In vitro data verified a few CMV-associated chains as specific for CMV antigens.

The donors formed part of the roughly 120-subject validation cohort, distinct from the roughly 700-subject first cohort. Sequencing used PBMCs. This chain uses TRBV10-3 with TRBJ1-2; D might be TRBD1 (5 bases). This TCR was recovered from a man aged 18 to 29 in good health and CMV-seronegative. CDR3 coding DNA: TGTGCCATCAGACCGAGCAACAGACAGAATCGAAACTATGGCTACACCTTC. Translated: CAIRPSNRQNRNYGYTF.